One sample yielded the 23 T cell receptor beta chains listed below, sequenced in a study of OX40 agonist ivuxolimab in advanced cancers. Some clones are missing from TCRdb's copy, which holds only in-frame ones; the method was immunoSEQ multiplex PCR. Here the sample spans about 140,000 clones, about 92% being singletons. The source was CD4+ or CD8+ T cells sorted from blood, collected in a trial of the OX40 agonist ivuxolimab. The receptors come from an adult with an advanced solid tumor such as melanoma, head and neck, liver or kidney cancer.

The rearrangement uses TRBV5-1 and TRBJ1-4, with a weak D call TRBD1 (6 bases). This CDR3 has 14 residues. Trimming pared 4 bases from V and 6 bases from J, leaving 13 bases between. Germline CDR1 SGHRS, CDR2 YFSETQ. CDR3 loop: CASSPGAGDEKLFF. CDR3 nucleotide sequence: TGCGCCAGCAGCCCAGGGGCGGGGGATGAAAAACTGTTTTTT.

This clone was found once. This chain links TRBV2 with TRBJ2-6, with D unresolved. CDR1 is SNHLY and CDR2 is FYNNEI in the germline V gene. The CDR3 length is 13 residues. Trimming shortened V by 8 bases and J by 0 bases, and 5 bases separated the two germline ends. CDR3 region: CASRHSGANVLTF. The CDR3 DNA is TGTGCCAGCCGGCACTCTGGGGCCAACGTCCTGACTTTC.

This clone is a singleton in its sample. The chain joins TRBV2 to TRBJ2-1; weak D call: TRBD1 (6 bases). The germline V gene encodes CDR1 SNHLY and CDR2 FYNNEI. Trimming removed 7 bases from V and 8 bases from J, with 18 bases in between. CDR3 length: 14 amino acids. CDR3: CASNSMGHRDEQFF. The DNA for the CDR3 is TGTGCCAGCAACTCTATGGGACACCGGGATGAGCAGTTCTTC.

The chain carries TRBV18 and TRBJ2-1; D gene uncertain. V lost 2 bases, J lost 8 bases, and 10 bases lay in between. The germline CDR1 and CDR2 sequences are KGHSH and LQKENI. CDR3 length: 13 amino acids. Here the CDR3 reads CASSPSAEDEQFF. The CDR3 DNA is TGTGCCAGCTCACCAAGCGCCGAGGATGAGCAGTTCTTC.

The CDR3 sequence: CASSFHRDRGEKLFF. Here the CDR3 DNA reads TGTGCCAGCAGTTTCCACCGGGACAGGGGGGAAAAACTGTTTTTT. The gene calls are TRBV28 and TRBJ1-4; 11 bases are shared with TRBD1. The V and J ends lost 3 bases and 8 bases, in that order; junction bases with no gene match: 5. Per the germline V gene, CDR1 is MDHEN and CDR2 is SYDVKM. The CDR3 sequence is 15 residues long.

This chain joins TRBV19 and TRBJ2-5, with 9 bases fitting TRBD2. Germline V gene sequence: CDR1 LNHDA, CDR2 SQIVND (reference sequence). Unmatched junction bases numbered 8, after V lost 2 bases and J lost 4 bases. This CDR3 is 16 amino acids long. Written as DNA, the CDR3 is TGTGCCAGTAGTATAAGGGCGGGGGGGCCTGGAGAGACCCAGTACTTC. Amino acids: CASSIRAGGPGETQYF. Variable domain in full (rest from reference TRBV19 and TRBJ2-5): DGGITQSPKYLFRKEGQNVTLSCEQNLNHDAMYWYRQDPGQGLRLIYYSQIVNDFQKGDIAEGYSVSREKKESFPLTVTSAQKNPTAFYLCASSIRAGGPGETQYFGPGTRLLVL.

The chain links TRBV9 to TRBJ2-1; D might be TRBD1 (5 bases). The CDR3 totals 15 residues. V shed 3 bases and J shed 5 bases, with 15 bases lying between them. The germline V gene has CDR1 SGDLS and CDR2 YYNGEE. The CDR3 nucleotides read TGTGCCAGCAGCGAGGCAGGGATCGCCGACAATGAGCAGTTCTTC. Its translation: CASSEAGIADNEQFF.

This clone was observed a handful of times. The chain recombines TRBV7-2 with TRBJ1-5; D uncertain. Looked up from germline, CDR1 is SGHTA and CDR2 is FQGNSA. The V end lost 4 bases, the J end lost 7 bases, and 14 bases lay between the germline ends. The CDR3 runs 14 residues. The CDR3 bases are TGTGCCAGCAGCTCCCGGGCGGCAGGACAGCCCCAGCATTTT. Protein product: CASSSRAAGQPQHF.

The chain joins TRBV19 to TRBJ2-1; D may be TRBD2 (6 bases). CDR3 size: 14 residues. Germline CDR1 reads LNHDA; CDR2 reads SQIVND (reference sequence). V lost 5 bases to trimming and J lost 5 bases, with 13 bases between them. CDR3 sequence reads: CASSAWTGDNEQFF. The CDR3 DNA reads TGTGCCAGTAGTGCCTGGACGGGGGACAATGAGCAGTTCTTC.

The gene calls are TRBV27 and TRBJ1-1; D uncertain. The CDR3 has 14 residues. Germline CDR1 reads MNHEY; CDR2 reads SMNVEV (reference sequence). V was trimmed by 5 bases and J by 4 bases, leaving 14 bases between them. The CDR3 here is CASSPEVGGTEAFF. Written as DNA, the CDR3 is TGTGCCAGCAGTCCGGAGGTGGGAGGCACTGAAGCTTTCTTT.

The V call is TRBV6-5, the J call TRBJ2-5; D may be TRBD1 (6 bases). Germline-derived CDR1 and CDR2 are MNHEY and SVGAGI. The CDR3 spans 13 residues. The V end lost 4 bases, the J end lost 4 bases, and 10 bases lay between the germline ends. The CDR3 nucleotides are TGTGCCAGCAGTTTCGTCAGGGGAGAGACCCAGTACTTC. The encoded protein is CASSFVRGETQYF.

The chain is built from TRBV7-9 and TRBJ1-6, with TRBD1 matching 12 bases. Germline CDR1 reads SEHNR; CDR2 reads FQNEAQ (reference sequence). V lost 5 bases and J lost 9; bases outside the gene matches: 5. The CDR3 totals 15 residues. CDR3 bases: TGTGCCAGCAGCCGGGGACAGGGGGCAGGTTCACCCCTCCACTTT. Its translation is CASSRGQGAGSPLHF.

The rearrangement uses TRBV6-1 and TRBJ1-1, with TRBD1 matching over 7 bases. V shed 6 bases and J 0 bases; nucleotides not matched to a gene: 4. From germline, CDR1 is MNHNS and CDR2 SASEGT. The CDR3 runs to 14 residues. The CDR3 sequence is CASRLTGLNTEAFF. The DNA for the CDR3 is TGTGCCAGCAGATTGACAGGGTTGAACACTGAAGCTTTCTTT.

V is TRBV28 and J is TRBJ2-5; D may be TRBD2 (6 bases). The V gene lost 6 bases and the J gene lost 1 base, with 12 bases spanning the gap. Per germline, CDR1 MDHEN and CDR2 SYDVKM. This CDR3 has 14 residues. The CDR3 sequence: CASSRAGLQETQYF. CDR3 coding DNA: TGTGCCAGCAGCCGTGCGGGGCTCCAAGAGACCCAGTACTTC.

The J gene is TRBJ2-2, the V gene TRBV27; no clear D. The V gene's germline CDR1 is MNHEY and CDR2 SMNVEV (reference sequence). This CDR3 comprises 17 residues. The V gene lost 7 bases and the J gene lost 7 bases, with 25 bases spanning the gap. The CDR3 DNA is TGTGCCAGCACCCTCGCCCGAGAGCTTACTGGTGGCGGGGAGCTGTTTTTT. Amino acids: CASTLARELTGGGELFF.

The J gene is TRBJ2-5, the V gene TRBV18; D might be TRBD1 (5 bases). The CDR3 runs 14 residues. With 2 bases removed from V and 3 bases from J, the gap between germline ends came to 10 bases. Germline CDR1 reads KGHSH; CDR2 reads LQKENI. CDR3: CASSPGASEETQYF. The CDR3 coding sequence is TGTGCCAGCTCACCAGGGGCCAGCGAAGAGACCCAGTACTTC.

V usage is TRBV9 and J usage is TRBJ1-2; D unresolved. V was pared by 2 bases and J by 2 bases, with 4 bases between. Germline values: CDR1 SGDLS, CDR2 YYNGEE. CDR3 length: 12 residues. The CDR3 protein is CASSVPNYGYTF. In DNA, the CDR3 is TGTGCCAGCAGCGTCCCAAACTATGGCTACACCTTC.

The chain carries TRBV5-4 and TRBJ2-7; no clear D gene. Germline CDR1 is SGHNT and CDR2 is YYREEE (reference sequence). The V gene lost 0 bases and the J gene lost 1 base, with 11 bases spanning the gap. The CDR3 is 15 amino acids. Written as DNA, the CDR3 is TGTGCCAGCAGCTTGGGTGGGTCGACTTCCTACGAGCAGTACTTC. Residues: CASSLGGSTSYEQYF.

V and J are TRBV28 and TRBJ1-4; 7 bases line up with TRBD1. From germline, CDR1 is MDHEN and CDR2 SYDVKM. V lost 11 bases to trimming and J lost 14 bases; unmatched junction nucleotides: 14. The CDR3 runs to 12 residues. The CDR3 reads CASGQSIYGLFF. The CDR3 DNA sequence: TGTGCCTCGGGACAGTCGATTTATGGGCTGTTTTTT.

The chain has TRBV10-3 and TRBJ1-2; D is unclear. Germline-derived CDR1 and CDR2 are ENHRY and SYGVKD. The germline V and J ends were trimmed by 3 bases and 1 base, with 6 bases remaining between them. The CDR3 contains 13 residues. CDR3 amino acids: CAISDRFNYGYTF. The CDR3 region has the DNA TGTGCCATCAGTGACAGATTTAACTATGGCTACACCTTC.

The chain is built from TRBV7-2 and TRBJ1-2, with a weak D call TRBD1 (6 bases). The CDR3 runs 14 residues. The germline V and J ends were trimmed by 5 bases and 8 bases, with 18 bases remaining between them. CDR1 SGHTA and CDR2 FQGNSA come from the germline V gene. The CDR3 sequence: CASSPGQPIRGYTF. The CDR3 nucleotides are TGTGCCAGCAGCCCCGGACAGCCCATACGGGGCTACACCTTC.

J is TRBJ2-5 and V is TRBV9; D is uncertain. Germline CDR1 reads SGDLS; CDR2 reads YYNGEE. This CDR3 contains 13 residues. Trimming removed 0 bases at V and 2 bases at J, with 5 bases between. The chain's CDR3 is CASSVAIQETQYF. The CDR3, as DNA: TGTGCCAGCAGCGTAGCCATTCAAGAGACCCAGTACTTC.

The chain recombines TRBV7-9 with TRBJ2-1; 10 bases align to TRBD1. V gave up 0 bases and J gave up 8 bases; unmatched junction bases: 4. The CDR3 consists of 15 residues. CDR1 and CDR2 (germline): SEHNR, FQNEAQ (reference sequence). The CDR3 reads CASSLAGQGSDEQFF. CDR3 nucleotides: TGTGCCAGCAGCTTAGCGGGACAGGGGAGCGATGAGCAGTTCTTC.